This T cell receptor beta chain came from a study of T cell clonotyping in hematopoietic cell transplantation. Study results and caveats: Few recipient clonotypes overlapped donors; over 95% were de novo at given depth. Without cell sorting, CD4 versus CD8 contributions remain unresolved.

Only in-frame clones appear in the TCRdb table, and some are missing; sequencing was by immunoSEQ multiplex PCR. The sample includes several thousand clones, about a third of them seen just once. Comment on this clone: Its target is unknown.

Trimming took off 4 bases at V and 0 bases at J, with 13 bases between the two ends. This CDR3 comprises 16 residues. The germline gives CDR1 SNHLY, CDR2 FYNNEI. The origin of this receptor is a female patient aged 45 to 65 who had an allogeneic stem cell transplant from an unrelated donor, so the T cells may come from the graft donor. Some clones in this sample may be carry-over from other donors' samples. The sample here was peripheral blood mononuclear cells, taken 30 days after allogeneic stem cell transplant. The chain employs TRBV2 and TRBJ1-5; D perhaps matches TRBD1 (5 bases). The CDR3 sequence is CASSVEGKNSNQPQHF. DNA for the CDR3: TGTGCCAGCAGTGTGGAGGGGAAAAATAGCAATCAGCCCCAGCATTTT.